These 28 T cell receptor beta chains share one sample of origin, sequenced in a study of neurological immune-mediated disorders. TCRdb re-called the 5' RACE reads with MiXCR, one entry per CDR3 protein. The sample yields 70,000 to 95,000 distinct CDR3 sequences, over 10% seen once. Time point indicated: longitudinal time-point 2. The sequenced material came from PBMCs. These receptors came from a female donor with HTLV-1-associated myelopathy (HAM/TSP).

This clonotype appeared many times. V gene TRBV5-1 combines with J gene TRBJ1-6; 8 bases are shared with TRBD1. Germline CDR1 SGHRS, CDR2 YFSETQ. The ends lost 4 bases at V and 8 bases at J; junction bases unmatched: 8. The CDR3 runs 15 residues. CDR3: CASSGRGQVDSPLHF. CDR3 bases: TGCGCCAGCAGCGGTCGGGGACAGGTGGATTCACCCCTCCACTTT.

This chain's CDR3 is CASSVDSGGPYEQYF. The CDR3 DNA follows: TGTGCCAGCAGCGTAGATAGCGGGGGGCCCTACGAGCAGTACTTC. The chain joins TRBV9 to TRBJ2-7; the match to TRBD2 covers 10 bases. V shed 0 bases and J 2 bases; nucleotides not matched to a gene: 2. CDR1 is SGDLS, CDR2 YYNGEE, per germline. The CDR3 is 15 residues long.

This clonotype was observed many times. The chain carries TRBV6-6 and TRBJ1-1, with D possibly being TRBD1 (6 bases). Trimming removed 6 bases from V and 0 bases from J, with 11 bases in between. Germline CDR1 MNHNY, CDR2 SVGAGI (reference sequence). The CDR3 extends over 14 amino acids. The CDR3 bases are TGTGCCAGCAGCACCACAGGGCTGAACACTGAAGCTTTCTTT. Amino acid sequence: CASSTTGLNTEAFF.

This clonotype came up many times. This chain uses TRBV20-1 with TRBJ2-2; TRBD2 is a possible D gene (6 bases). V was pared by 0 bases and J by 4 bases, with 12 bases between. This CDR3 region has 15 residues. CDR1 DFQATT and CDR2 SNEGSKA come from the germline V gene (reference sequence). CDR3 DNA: TGCAGTGCTAGAGATGCGCGGGGCTTCACCGGGGAGCTGTTTTTT. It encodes CSARDARGFTGELFF.

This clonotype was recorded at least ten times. The CDR3, as DNA: TGCGCCAGCACAAGTAGCGGGGGGGCCGTGCCCGGGGAGCTGTTTTTT. This encodes CASTSSGGAVPGELFF. The rearrangement links TRBV5-1 to TRBJ2-2; 11 bases fit TRBD2. Trimming at V came to 6 bases and at J to 6 bases, leaving 10 bases not matched to a gene. The germline CDR1 and CDR2 sequences are SGHRS and YFSETQ. The CDR3 length is 16 residues.

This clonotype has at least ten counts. CDR3 in amino acids: CSAKLAGGGNEQFF. The CDR3 DNA sequence: TGCAGTGCGAAACTAGCGGGGGGCGGTAATGAGCAGTTCTTC. The rearrangement joins TRBV20-1 to TRBJ2-1, with TRBD2 identical over 12 bases. The length of the CDR3 is 14 residues. The germline gives CDR1 DFQATT, CDR2 SNEGSKA (reference sequence). V lost 6 bases to trimming and J lost 7 bases; unmatched junction nucleotides: 7.

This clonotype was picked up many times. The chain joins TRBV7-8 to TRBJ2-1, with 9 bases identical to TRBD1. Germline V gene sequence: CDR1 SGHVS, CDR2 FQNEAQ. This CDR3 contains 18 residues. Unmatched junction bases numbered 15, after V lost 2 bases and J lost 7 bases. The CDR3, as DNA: TGTGCCAGCAGCTTAACCCCCCGCCGGGACAGGGTGCCGAATGAGCAGTTCTTC. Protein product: CASSLTPRRDRVPNEQFF.

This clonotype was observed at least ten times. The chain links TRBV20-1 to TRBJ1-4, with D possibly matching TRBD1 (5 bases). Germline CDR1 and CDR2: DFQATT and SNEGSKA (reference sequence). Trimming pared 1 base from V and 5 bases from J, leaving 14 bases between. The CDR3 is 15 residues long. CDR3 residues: CSARGWGVENEKLFF. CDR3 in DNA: TGCAGTGCTAGAGGCTGGGGGGTGGAGAATGAAAAACTGTTTTTT.

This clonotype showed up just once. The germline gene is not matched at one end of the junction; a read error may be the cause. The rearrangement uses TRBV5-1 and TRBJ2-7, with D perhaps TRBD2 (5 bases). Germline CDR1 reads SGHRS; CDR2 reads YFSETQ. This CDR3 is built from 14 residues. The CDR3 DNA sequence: TGCTCCAGCACCCCCTCCGACCGGGGTTACGAGCAGTACTTC. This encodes CSSTPSDRGYEQYF.

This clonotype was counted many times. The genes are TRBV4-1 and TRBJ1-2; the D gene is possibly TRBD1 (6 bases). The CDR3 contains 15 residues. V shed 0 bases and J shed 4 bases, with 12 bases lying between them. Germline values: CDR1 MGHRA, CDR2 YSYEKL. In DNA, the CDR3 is TGCGCCAGCAGCCAAGAGACAGGTGAAGTCTATGGCTACACCTTC. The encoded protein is CASSQETGEVYGYTF.

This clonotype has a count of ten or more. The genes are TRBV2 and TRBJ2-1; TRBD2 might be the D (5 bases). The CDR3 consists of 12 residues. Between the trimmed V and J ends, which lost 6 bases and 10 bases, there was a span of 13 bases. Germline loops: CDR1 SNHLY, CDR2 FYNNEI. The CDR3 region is CASSRGLGEQFF. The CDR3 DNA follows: TGTGCCAGCAGCCGGGGATTAGGCGAGCAGTTCTTC. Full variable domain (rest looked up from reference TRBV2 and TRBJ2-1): EPEVTQTPSHQVTQMGQEVILRCVPISNHLYFYWYRQILGQKVEFLVSFYNNEISEKSEIFDDQFSVERPDGSNFTLKIRSTKLEDSAMYFCASSRGLGEQFFGPGTRLTVL.

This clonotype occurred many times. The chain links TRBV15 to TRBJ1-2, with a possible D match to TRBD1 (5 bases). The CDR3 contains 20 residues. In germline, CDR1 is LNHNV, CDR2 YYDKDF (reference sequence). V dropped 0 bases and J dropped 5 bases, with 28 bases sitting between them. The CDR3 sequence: CATSRDRSGWRGTGGYGYTF. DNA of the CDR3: TGTGCCACCAGCAGAGATCGTTCAGGGTGGCGTGGCACGGGAGGGTATGGCTACACCTTC.

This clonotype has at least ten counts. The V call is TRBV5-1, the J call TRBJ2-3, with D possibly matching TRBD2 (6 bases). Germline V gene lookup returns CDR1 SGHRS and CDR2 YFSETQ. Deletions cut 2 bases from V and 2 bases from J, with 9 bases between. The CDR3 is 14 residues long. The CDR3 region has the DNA TGCGCCAGCAGCTTCGGGGGATCCACAGATACGCAGTATTTT. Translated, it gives CASSFGGSTDTQYF.

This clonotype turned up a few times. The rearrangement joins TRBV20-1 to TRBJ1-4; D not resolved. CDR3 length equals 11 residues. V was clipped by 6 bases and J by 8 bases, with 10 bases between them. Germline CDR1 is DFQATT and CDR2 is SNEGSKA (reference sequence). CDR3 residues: CSARLGEKLFF. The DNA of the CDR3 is TGCAGTGCACGACTGGGGGAAAAACTGTTTTTT.

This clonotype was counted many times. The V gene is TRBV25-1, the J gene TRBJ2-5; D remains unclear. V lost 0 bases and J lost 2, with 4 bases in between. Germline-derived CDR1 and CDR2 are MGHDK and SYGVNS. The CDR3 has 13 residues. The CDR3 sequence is CASSEYLQETQYF. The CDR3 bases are TGTGCCAGCAGTGAATATCTACAAGAGACCCAGTACTTC. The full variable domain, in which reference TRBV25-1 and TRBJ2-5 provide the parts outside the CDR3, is EADIYQTPRYLVIGTGKKITLECSQTMGHDKMYWYQQDPGMELHLIHYSYGVNSTEKGDLSSESTVSRIRTEHFPLTLESARPSHTSQYLCASSEYLQETQYFGPGTRLLVL.

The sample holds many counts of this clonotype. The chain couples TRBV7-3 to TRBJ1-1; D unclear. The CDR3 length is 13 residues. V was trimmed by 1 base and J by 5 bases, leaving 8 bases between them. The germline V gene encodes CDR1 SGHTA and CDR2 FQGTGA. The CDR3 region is CASSLIRMTEAFF. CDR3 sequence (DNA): TGTGCCAGCAGCTTAATTAGGATGACTGAAGCTTTCTTT. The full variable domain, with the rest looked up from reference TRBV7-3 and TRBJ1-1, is GAGVSQTPSNKVTEKGKYVELRCDPISGHTALYWYRQSLGQGPEFLIYFQGTGAADDSGLPNDRFFAVRPEGSVSTLKIQRTERGDSAVYLCASSLIRMTEAFFGQGTRLTVV.

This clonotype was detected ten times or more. The CDR3: CATSDNRQGLETQYF. Here the CDR3 DNA reads TGTGCCACCAGTGACAACCGACAGGGTTTGGAGACCCAGTACTTC. The chain is built from TRBV24-1 and TRBJ2-5, with 7 bases that match TRBD1. CDR3 length: 15 residues. From germline, CDR1 is KGHDR and CDR2 SFDVKD. J was trimmed by 5 bases and V by 4 bases; bases with no gene match: 9.

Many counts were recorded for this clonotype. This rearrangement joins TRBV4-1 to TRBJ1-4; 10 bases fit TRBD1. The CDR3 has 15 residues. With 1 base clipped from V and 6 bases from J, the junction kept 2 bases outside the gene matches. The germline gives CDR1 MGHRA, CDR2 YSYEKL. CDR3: CASSQGGTGDEKLFF. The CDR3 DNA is TGCGCCAGCAGCCAAGGAGGGACAGGGGATGAAAAACTGTTTTTT.

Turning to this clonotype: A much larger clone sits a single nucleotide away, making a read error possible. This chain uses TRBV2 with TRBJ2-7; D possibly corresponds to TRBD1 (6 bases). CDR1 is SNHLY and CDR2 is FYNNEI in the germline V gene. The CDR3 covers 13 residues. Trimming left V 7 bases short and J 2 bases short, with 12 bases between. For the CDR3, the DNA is TGTGCCAGCAAGGTCGACAGGCCCTACGAGCAGTACTTC. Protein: CASKVDRPYEQYF.

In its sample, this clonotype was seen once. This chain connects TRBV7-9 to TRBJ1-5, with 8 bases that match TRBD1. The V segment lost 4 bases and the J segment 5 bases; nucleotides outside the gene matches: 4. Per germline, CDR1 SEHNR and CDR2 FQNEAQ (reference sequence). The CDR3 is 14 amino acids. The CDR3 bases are TGTGCCAGCAGCTCTCAGGGGGCTCATCAGCCCCAGCATTTT. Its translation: CASSSQGAHQPQHF.

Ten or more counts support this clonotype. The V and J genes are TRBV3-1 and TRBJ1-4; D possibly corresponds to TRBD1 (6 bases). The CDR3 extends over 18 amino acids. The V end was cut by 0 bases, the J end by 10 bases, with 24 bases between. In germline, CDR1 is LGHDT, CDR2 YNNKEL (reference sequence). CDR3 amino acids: CASSQDDPRRDTGGKLFF. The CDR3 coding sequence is TGTGCCAGCAGCCAAGATGATCCTCGCAGGGACACCGGAGGAAAACTGTTTTTT.

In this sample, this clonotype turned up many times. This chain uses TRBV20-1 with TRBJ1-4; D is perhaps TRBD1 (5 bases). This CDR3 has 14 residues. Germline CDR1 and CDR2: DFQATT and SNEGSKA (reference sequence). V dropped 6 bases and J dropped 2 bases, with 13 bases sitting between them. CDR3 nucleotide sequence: TGCAGTGCCACTCGGGGGTACACTAATGAAAAACTGTTTTTT. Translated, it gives CSATRGYTNEKLFF.

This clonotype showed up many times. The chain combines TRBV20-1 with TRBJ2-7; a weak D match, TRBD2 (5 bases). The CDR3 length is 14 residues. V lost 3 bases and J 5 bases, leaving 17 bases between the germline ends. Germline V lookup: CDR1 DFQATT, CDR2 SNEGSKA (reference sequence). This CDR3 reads CSARKSGKLDEQYF. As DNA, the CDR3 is TGCAGTGCTAGGAAGTCGGGGAAACTCGACGAGCAGTACTTC.

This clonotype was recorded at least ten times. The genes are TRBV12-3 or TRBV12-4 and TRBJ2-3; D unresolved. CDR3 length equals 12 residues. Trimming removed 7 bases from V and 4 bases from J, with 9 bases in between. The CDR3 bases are TGTGCCAGCACCGAGCGCGCAGATACGCAGTATTTT. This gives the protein CASTERADTQYF.

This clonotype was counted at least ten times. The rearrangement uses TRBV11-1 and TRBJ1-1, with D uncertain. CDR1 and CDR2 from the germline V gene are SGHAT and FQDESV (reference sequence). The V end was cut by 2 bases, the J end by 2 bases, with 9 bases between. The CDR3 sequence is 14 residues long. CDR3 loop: CASSLFVGNTEAFF. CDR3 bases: TGTGCCAGCAGCTTATTTGTGGGAAACACTGAAGCTTTCTTT.

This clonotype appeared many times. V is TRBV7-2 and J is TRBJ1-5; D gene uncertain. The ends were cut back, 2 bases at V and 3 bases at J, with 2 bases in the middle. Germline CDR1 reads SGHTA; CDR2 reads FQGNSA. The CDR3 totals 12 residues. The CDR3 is CASSLHNQPQHF. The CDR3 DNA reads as TGTGCCAGCAGCTTACACAATCAGCCCCAGCATTTT. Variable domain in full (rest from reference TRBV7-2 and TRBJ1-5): GAGVSQSPSNKVTEKGKDVELRCDPISGHTALYWYRQSLGQGLEFLIYFQGNSAPDKSGLPSDRFSAERTGGSVSTLTIQRTQQEDSAVYLCASSLHNQPQHFGDGTRLSIL.

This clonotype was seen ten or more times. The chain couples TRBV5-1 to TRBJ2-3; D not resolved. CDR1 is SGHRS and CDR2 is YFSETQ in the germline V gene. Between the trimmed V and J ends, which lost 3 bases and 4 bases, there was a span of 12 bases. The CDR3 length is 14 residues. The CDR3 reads CASSSRSGSDTQYF. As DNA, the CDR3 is TGCGCCAGCAGCTCCAGGTCCGGATCAGATACGCAGTATTTT.

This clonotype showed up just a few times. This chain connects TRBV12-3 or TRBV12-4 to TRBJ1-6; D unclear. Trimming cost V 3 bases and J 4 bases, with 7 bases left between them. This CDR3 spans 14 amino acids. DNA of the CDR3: TGTGCCAGCAGTTTTAACGGGTATAATTCACCCCTCCACTTT. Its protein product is CASSFNGYNSPLHF.